The 2 T cell receptor beta chains presented below share a single source sample, sequenced in a study of T cell repertoires in cytomegalovirus infection. TCRdb recomputed calls from the reads with MiXCR, one row per CDR3 protein. The sample lists 200,000 or so distinct CDR3 sequences, about 38% occurring once. For these TCRs, the target antigens are not known. The sample in question was CD8+ T cells from cultured PBMCs, obtained from culture after CMV antigen stimulation. Receptors were obtained from a human donor in good health (CMV status not recorded). Some clones in this sample may be carry-over from other donors' samples.

The chain couples TRBV13 to TRBJ1-5; 9 bases align to TRBD1. The germline V gene has CDR1 PRHDT and CDR2 FYEKMQ (reference sequence). Trimming took 3 bases from V and 5 from J; bases not matched to a gene: 2. CDR3 length: 14 amino acids. Here the CDR3 DNA reads TGTGCCAGCAGCTTGCGGACAGGGGATCAGCCCCAGCATTTT. It translates to CASSLRTGDQPQHF. The whole variable domain, remainder taken from reference TRBV13 and TRBJ1-5, is AAGVIQSPRHLIKEKRETATLKCYPIPRHDTVYWYQQGPGQDPQFLISFYEKMQSDKGSIPDRFSAQQFSDYHSELNMSSLELGDSALYFCASSLRTGDQPQHFGDGTRLSIL.

The chain combines TRBV12-3 or TRBV12-4 with TRBJ1-4, with a weak D call TRBD1 (6 bases). This CDR3 has 17 amino acids. Trimming removed 5 bases from V and 5 bases from J, with 21 bases in between. The CDR3 DNA follows: TGTGCCAGCAGTCCCCCTAACGGACAGCCTTCAAATGAAAAACTGTTTTTT. Translated, it gives CASSPPNGQPSNEKLFF.